This T cell receptor (beta chain) was captured in a study of blood T cell repertoires in COVID-19. Study context: COVID-19 samples collected from the United States, Italy and Spain covered acute and convalescent phases.

Assay used: immunoSEQ multiplex PCR; TCRdb lists only in-frame clones, some missing. The repertoire holds about 180,000 clones, with approximately 80% as singletons. The Seattle site enrolled patients during active infection and followed them longitudinally. The specimen was peripheral blood. This receptor was taken from a woman in her forties with COVID-19, enrolled during active disease.

The CDR3 nucleotides read TGTGCCAGCAGCTTGGTAGAACGCCGGGACAGTAATGAAAAACTGTTTTTT. It translates to CASSLVERRDSNEKLFF. The rearrangement links TRBV5-6 to TRBJ1-4; TRBD1 matches at 7 bases. Germline values: CDR1 SGHDT, CDR2 YYEEEE. The CDR3 has 17 amino acids. Trimming at V came to 0 bases and at J to 4 bases, leaving 9 bases not matched to a gene.